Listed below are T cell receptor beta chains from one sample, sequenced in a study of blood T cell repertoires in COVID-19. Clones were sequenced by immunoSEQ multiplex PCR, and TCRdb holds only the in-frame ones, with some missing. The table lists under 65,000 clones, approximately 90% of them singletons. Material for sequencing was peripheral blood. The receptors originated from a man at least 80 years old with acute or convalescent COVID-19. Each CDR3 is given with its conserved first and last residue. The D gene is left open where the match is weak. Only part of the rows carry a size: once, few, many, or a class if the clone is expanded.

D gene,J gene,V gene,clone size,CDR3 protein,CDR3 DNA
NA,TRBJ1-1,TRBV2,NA,CASSGARGNTEAFF,TGTGCCAGCAGTGGTGCGCGAGGGAACACTGAAGCTTTCTTT
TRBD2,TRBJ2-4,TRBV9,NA,CASRHGEGRDKNIQYF,TGTGCCAGCAGACACGGGGAGGGGAGGGACAAAAACATTCAGTACTTC
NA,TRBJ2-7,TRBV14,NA,CASSLRPSSYEQYF,TGTGCCAGCAGCCTTAGACCTAGCTCCTACGAGCAGTACTTC
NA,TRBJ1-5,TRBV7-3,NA,CASSLLRNQPQHF,TGTGCCAGCAGCCTATTACGCAATCAGCCCCAGCATTTT
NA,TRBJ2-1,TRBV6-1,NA,CASSERVGSSEQFF,TGTGCCAGCAGTGAACGGGTGGGTAGCAGTGAGCAGTTCTTC
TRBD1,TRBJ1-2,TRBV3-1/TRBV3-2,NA,CASSQAGGFGYTF,TGTGCCAGCAGCCAAGCAGGGGGCTTTGGCTACACCTTC
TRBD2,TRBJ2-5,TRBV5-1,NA,CASSLLSGGSPETQYF,TGCGCCAGCAGCTTGCTTAGCGGGGGGTCCCCAGAGACCCAGTACTTC
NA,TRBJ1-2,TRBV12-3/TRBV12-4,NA,CASSFEPEYGYTF,TGTGCCAGCAGTTTTGAACCAGAATATGGCTACACCTTC
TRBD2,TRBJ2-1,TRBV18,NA,CASSPPRAGGTYNEQFF,TGTGCCAGCTCACCACCGAGGGCGGGGGGGACCTACAATGAGCAGTTCTTC
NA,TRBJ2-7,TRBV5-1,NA,CASSLEGVEQYF,TGCGCCAGCAGCTTGGAAGGAGTAGAGCAGTACTTC
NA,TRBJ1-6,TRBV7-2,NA,CASSLPGQNSPLHF,TGTGCCAGCAGCTTACCAGGCCAAAATTCACCCCTCCACTTT
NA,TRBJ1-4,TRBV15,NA,CATSRDFATVDNEKLFF,TGTGCCACCAGCAGAGATTTCGCTACAGTCGATAATGAAAAACTGTTTTTT
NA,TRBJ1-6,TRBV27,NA,CASRTESSYNSPLHF,TGTGCCAGCAGAACAGAGAGCTCCTATAATTCACCCCTCCACTTT
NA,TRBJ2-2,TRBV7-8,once,CASSLGGTAPGELFF,TGTGCCAGCAGCTTAGGAGGAACTGCCCCCGGGGAGCTGTTTTTT
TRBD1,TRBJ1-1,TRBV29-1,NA,CSVGDSPEAFF,TGCAGCGTTGGGGACAGCCCTGAAGCTTTCTTT
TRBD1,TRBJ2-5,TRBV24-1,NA,CATSERQGRGVETQYF,TGTGCCACCAGTGAGCGACAGGGGCGAGGAGTGGAGACCCAGTACTTC
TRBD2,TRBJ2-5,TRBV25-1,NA,CASNTAGTSGQETQYF,TGTGCCAGCAACACCGCGGGGACTAGCGGGCAAGAGACCCAGTACTTC
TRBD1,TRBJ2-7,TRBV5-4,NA,CASRRGQASSYEQYF,TGTGCCAGCAGACGCGGACAGGCTAGCTCCTACGAGCAGTACTTC
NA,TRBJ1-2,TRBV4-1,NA,CASSPQGLWSYGYTF,TGCGCCAGCAGCCCCCAGGGGTTATGGAGCTATGGCTACACCTTC
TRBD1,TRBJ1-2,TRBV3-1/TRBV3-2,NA,CASSQDPQGDGYTF,TGTGCCAGCAGCCAAGATCCCCAGGGGGACGGCTACACCTTC
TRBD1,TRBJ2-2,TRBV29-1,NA,CSGRTGETGELFF,TGCAGCGGGCGGACAGGGGAGACCGGGGAGCTGTTTTTT
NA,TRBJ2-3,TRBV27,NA,CASSLLRGDTQYF,TGTGCCAGCAGTCTCCTCAGGGGCGATACGCAGTATTTT
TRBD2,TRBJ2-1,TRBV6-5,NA,CASSYSLSGGGYEQFF,TGTGCCAGCAGTTACTCCCTTAGCGGGGGAGGCTATGAGCAGTTCTTC
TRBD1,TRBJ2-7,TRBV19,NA,CASSIPGQGIYEQYF,TGTGCCAGTAGTATCCCGGGACAGGGAATTTACGAGCAGTACTTC
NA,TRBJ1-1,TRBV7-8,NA,CASSLRRGMNTEAFF,TGTGCCAGCAGCTTACGAAGGGGCATGAACACTGAAGCTTTCTTT
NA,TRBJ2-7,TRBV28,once,CASSLSRLQYEQYF,TGTGCCAGCAGTCTCTCCAGGCTACAATACGAGCAGTACTTC
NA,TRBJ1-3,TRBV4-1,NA,CASSQDDRSGNTIYF,TGCGCCAGCAGCCAAGATGACAGGTCTGGAAACACCATATATTTT
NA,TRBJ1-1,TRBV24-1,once,CATSEGQNTEAFF,TGTGCCACCAGTGAAGGACAGAACACTGAAGCTTTCTTT
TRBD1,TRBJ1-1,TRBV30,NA,CAWRPGTGEAFF,TGTGCCTGGAGGCCCGGGACAGGGGAAGCTTTCTTT
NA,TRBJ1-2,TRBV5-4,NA,CASSPAAGRFGYTF,TGTGCCAGCAGCCCCGCGGCGGGCCGGTTTGGCTACACCTTC
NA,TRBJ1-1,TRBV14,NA,CASSPSRGVRSEAFF,TGTGCCAGCTCTCCCTCTCGGGGAGTGCGATCTGAAGCTTTCTTT